This T cell receptor (beta chain) was sequenced during a study of blood T cell repertoires in COVID-19. Deletions cut 1 base from V and 2 bases from J, with 8 bases between. From germline, CDR1 is SGHKS and CDR2 YYEKEE (reference sequence). This CDR3 has 14 residues. Per the original data handling: Reference gene primer amplification gave nucleated cell count estimates. The table came from immunoSEQ multiplex PCR; TCRdb's copy has only in-frame clones and leaves some out. The D gene and trimming were derived from the DNA, and the V and J assignments and clone size from that table. The table records 25,000 to 35,000 clones, roughly nine tenths of them present only once.

This sequence originates from a man between 65 and 79 years old with active COVID-19. The gene calls are TRBV5-5 and TRBJ2-3, with D maybe TRBD1 (6 bases). The specimen sequenced was peripheral blood. The CDR3 region is CASSLKGVTDTQYF. Written as DNA, the CDR3 is TGTGCCAGCAGCTTGAAGGGGGTCACAGATACGCAGTATTTT.